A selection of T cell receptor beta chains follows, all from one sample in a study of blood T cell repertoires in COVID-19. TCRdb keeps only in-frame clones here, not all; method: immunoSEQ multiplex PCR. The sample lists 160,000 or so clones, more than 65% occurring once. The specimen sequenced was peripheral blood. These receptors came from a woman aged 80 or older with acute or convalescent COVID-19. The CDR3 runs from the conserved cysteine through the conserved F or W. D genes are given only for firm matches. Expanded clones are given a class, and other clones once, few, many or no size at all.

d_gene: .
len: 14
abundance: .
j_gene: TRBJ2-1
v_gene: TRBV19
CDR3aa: CASQGKSSYNEQFF
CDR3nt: TGTGCCAGTCAGGGCAAAAGCTCCTACAATGAGCAGTTCTTC

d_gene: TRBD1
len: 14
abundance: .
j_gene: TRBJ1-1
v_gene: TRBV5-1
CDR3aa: CASSSGTGGSEAFF
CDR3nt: TGCGCCAGCAGCTCCGGGACAGGGGGTTCTGAAGCTTTCTTT

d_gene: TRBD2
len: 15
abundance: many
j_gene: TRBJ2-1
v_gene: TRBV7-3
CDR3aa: CASSPLAGTTNEQFF
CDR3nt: TGTGCCAGCAGCCCCCTGGCCGGGACTACGAATGAGCAGTTCTTC

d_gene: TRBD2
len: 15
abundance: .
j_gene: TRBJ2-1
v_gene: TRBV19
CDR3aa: CASSTGLAKDNEQFF
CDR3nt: TGTGCCAGCTCCACCGGACTAGCGAAAGACAATGAGCAGTTCTTC

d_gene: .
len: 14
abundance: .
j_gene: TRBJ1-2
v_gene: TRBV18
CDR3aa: CASSPAPGNYGYTF
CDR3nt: TGTGCCAGCTCACCAGCCCCGGGGAACTATGGCTACACCTTC

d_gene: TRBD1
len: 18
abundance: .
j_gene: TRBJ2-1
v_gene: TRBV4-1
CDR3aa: CASSHYPGQGARGDEQFF
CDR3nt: TGCGCCAGCAGCCATTATCCAGGACAGGGCGCACGTGGCGATGAGCAGTTCTTC

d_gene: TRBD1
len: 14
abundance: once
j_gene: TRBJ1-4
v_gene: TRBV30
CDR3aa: CAWSYGTGREKLFF
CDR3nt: TGTGCCTGGAGTTACGGGACAGGGCGCGAAAAACTGTTTTTT

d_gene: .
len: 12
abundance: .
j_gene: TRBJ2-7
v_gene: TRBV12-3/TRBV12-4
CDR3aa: CASSFTTYEQYF
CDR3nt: TGTGCCAGCAGTTTTACAACCTACGAGCAGTACTTC

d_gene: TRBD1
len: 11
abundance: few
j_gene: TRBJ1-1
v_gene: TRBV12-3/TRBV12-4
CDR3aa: CASSFPGGAFF
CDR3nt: TGTGCCAGCAGTTTTCCAGGGGGGGCTTTCTTT

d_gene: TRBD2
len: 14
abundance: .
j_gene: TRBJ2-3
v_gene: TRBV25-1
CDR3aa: CASTGGRGLDTQYF
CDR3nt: TGTGCCAGCACTGGCGGGAGGGGGTTAGATACGCAGTATTTT

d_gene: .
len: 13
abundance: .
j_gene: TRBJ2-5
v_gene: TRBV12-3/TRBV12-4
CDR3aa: CASSLRGGETQYF
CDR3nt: TGTGCCAGCAGTTTACGTGGGGGGGAGACCCAGTACTTC

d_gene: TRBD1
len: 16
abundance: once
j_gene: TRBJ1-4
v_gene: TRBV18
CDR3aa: CASSPPDRAGNEKLFF
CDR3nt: TGTGCCAGCTCACCACCAGACAGGGCGGGAAATGAAAAACTGTTTTTT

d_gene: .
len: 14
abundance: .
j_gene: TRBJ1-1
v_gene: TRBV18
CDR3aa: CASSPARLNTEAFF
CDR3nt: TGTGCCAGCTCACCTGCCAGGCTGAACACTGAAGCTTTCTTT

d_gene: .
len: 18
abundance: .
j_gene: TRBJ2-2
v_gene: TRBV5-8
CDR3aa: CASSRGQSGWSNTGELFF
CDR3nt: TGTGCCAGCAGCCGAGGGCAGAGCGGGTGGTCGAACACCGGGGAGCTGTTTTTT

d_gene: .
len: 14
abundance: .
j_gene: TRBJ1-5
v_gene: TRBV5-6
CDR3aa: CASSLGRLNQPQHF
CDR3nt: TGTGCCAGCAGCTTGGGCAGGCTCAATCAGCCCCAGCATTTT

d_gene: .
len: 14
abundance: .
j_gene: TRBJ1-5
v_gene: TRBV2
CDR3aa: CASNFFGGPQPQHF
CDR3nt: TGTGCCAGCAATTTCTTTGGCGGGCCCCAGCCCCAGCATTTT

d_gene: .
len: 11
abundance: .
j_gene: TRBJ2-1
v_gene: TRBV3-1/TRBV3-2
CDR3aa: CASTRYNEQFF
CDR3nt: TGTGCCAGCACCCGGTACAATGAGCAGTTCTTC

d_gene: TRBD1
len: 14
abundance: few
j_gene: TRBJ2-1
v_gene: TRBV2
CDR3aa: CASTRDRGLNEQFF
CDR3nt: TGTGCCAGCACCAGGGACAGGGGGCTGAATGAGCAGTTCTTC

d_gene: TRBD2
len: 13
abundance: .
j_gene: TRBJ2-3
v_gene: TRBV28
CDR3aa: CASSGLAPDTQYF
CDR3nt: TGTGCCAGCAGCGGACTAGCCCCAGATACGCAGTATTTT

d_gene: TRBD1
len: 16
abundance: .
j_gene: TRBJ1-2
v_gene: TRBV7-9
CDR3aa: CASSARSGTGHLGYTF
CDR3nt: TGTGCCAGCAGCGCCCGATCCGGGACAGGCCATTTGGGCTACACCTTC

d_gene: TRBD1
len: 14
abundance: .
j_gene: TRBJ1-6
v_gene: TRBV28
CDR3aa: CASSFGGGRSPLHF
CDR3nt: TGTGCCAGCAGTTTTGGAGGGGGCCGTTCACCCCTCCACTTT

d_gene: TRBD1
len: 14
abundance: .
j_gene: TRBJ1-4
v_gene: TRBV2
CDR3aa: CASSDRGLGEKLFF
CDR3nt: TGTGCCAGCAGTGACAGGGGGCTCGGGGAAAAACTGTTTTTT

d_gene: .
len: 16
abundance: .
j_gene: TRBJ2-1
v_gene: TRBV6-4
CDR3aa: CASSPNKMASYNEQFF
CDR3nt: TGTGCCAGCAGCCCCAATAAAATGGCCTCCTACAATGAGCAGTTCTTC

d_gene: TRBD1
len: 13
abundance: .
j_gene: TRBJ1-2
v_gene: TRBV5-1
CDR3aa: CASSEGQSYGYTF
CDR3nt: TGCGCCAGCAGCGAGGGACAGAGCTATGGCTACACCTTC

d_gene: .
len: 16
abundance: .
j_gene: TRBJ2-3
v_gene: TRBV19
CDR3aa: CASNMGQEASTDTQYF
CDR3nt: TGTGCCAGTAACATGGGCCAGGAGGCTAGCACAGATACGCAGTATTTT